This T cell receptor (beta chain) was obtained from a study of blood T cells in healthy people across ages. Whole-study results and caveats: Age brought a roughly linear fall in TCR beta diversity measured per million T cells. The diversity estimates, figures obtained from one million T cells, were considered underestimates.

Points on this clonotype: Its target is not known.

Then a second PCR, running roughly 7 to 11 cycles, was carried out with a sample-barcoded 5' primer and a J-beta primer mix. Carrying 12 random nucleotides, a template-switch adaptor labeled each individual cDNA molecule. TCRdb reprocessed the 5' RACE reads via MiXCR and lists one record per CDR3 protein. Counted here are over 500,000 distinct CDR3 sequences, over 40% occurring once; the ten biggest clones make up roughly 14%. V shed 1 base and J 5 bases; nucleotides not matched to a gene: 8. This CDR3 contains 15 residues. This rearrangement joins TRBV12-3 or TRBV12-4 to TRBJ2-7, with TRBD1 matching 7 bases. The receptor was derived from a woman aged 80 or over in good health. Sequencing input: blood. CDR3 loop: CASSLGLSGGHEQYF. CDR3 in DNA: TGTGCCAGCAGTTTAGGTCTCTCAGGGGGTCACGAGCAGTACTTC.